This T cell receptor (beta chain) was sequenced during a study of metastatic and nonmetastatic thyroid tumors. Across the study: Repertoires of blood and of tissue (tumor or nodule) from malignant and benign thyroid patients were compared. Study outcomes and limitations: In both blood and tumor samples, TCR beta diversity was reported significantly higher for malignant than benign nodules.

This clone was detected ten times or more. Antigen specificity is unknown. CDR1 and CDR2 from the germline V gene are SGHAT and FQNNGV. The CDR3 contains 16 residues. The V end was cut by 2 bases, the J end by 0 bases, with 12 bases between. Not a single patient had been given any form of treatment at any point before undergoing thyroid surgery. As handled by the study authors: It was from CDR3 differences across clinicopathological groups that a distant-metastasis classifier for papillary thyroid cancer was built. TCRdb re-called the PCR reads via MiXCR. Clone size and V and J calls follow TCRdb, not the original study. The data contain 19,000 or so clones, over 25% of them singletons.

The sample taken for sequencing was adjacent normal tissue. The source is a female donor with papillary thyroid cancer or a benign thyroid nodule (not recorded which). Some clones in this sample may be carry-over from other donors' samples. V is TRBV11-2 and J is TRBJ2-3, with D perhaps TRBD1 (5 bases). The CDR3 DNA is TGTGCCAGCAGCTTACAGGCTGGGGCTAGCACAGATACGCAGTATTTT. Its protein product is CASSLQAGASTDTQYF.